These T cell receptor beta chains were read from a single sample in a study of OX40 agonist ivuxolimab in advanced cancers. Assay used: immunoSEQ multiplex PCR; TCRdb lists only in-frame clones, some missing. Among approximately 88,000 clones listed, around nine tenths were seen once. The sequencing here drew on CD4+ or CD8+ T cells sorted from blood, taken in a trial of the OX40 agonist ivuxolimab. These receptors were obtained from an adult with an advanced solid tumor such as melanoma, head and neck, liver or kidney cancer. Each CDR3 is given with its conserved first and last residue. Fields, in order: CDR3 length, V gene, D gene, J gene, clone size, CDR3 protein, CDR3 DNA. D genes are given only for firm matches. Expanded clones get a size class; other rows say once, few or many, or leave the size out.

18	TRBV4-2	NA	TRBJ2-4	NA	CASSQDRGPLGAKNIQYF	TGTGCCAGCAGCCAAGATCGGGGCCCCTTGGGGGCCAAAAACATTCAGTACTTC
14	TRBV5-1	NA	TRBJ1-2	NA	CASSYSGADDGYTF	TGCGCCAGCAGCTACTCTGGGGCAGACGACGGCTACACCTTC
17	TRBV7-2	TRBD1	TRBJ1-2	NA	CASSLGQGASRNYGYTF	TGTGCCAGCAGCTTAGGGCAGGGGGCCTCCAGGAACTATGGCTACACCTTC
12	TRBV19	NA	TRBJ1-5	NA	CASNGPNQPQHF	TGTGCCAGTAACGGCCCGAATCAGCCCCAGCATTTT
17	TRBV5-4	TRBD2	TRBJ2-1	few	CASSPPPGTSGRNEQFF	TGTGCCAGCAGCCCGCCCCCCGGGACTAGCGGGAGAAATGAGCAGTTCTTC
15	TRBV19	NA	TRBJ1-4	NA	CASHIQGSGNEKLFF	TGTGCCAGCCACATTCAGGGGTCAGGGAATGAAAAACTGTTTTTT
14	TRBV18	NA	TRBJ1-4	NA	CASSPEGQREKLFF	TGTGCCAGCTCCCCCGAAGGACAGCGGGAAAAACTGTTTTTT
15	TRBV30	NA	TRBJ1-4	NA	CAWSPGTFRNEKLFF	TGTGCCTGGAGTCCAGGGACCTTCCGTAATGAAAAGCTGTTTTTT
14	TRBV30	TRBD1	TRBJ1-6	NA	CAWSPGQGFWPLHF	TGTGCCTGGAGCCCGGGACAGGGTTTTTGGCCCCTCCACTTT
14	TRBV9	NA	TRBJ1-2	NA	CASSESQQGTGYTF	TGTGCCAGCAGCGAGAGCCAACAGGGCACGGGCTACACCTTC
11	TRBV6-6	NA	TRBJ2-1	NA	CASSLFNEQFF	TGTGCCAGCAGTTTATTCAATGAGCAGTTCTTC
14	TRBV6-5	TRBD1	TRBJ1-1	NA	CASRLTGPNTEAFF	TGTGCCAGCAGATTGACAGGGCCGAACACTGAAGCTTTCTTT
16	TRBV4-1	TRBD2	TRBJ2-7	NA	CASSQAGGLAGYEQYF	TGCGCCAGCAGCCAAGCCGGGGGACTAGCGGGGTACGAGCAGTACTTC
16	TRBV5-8	TRBD2	TRBJ2-3	NA	CASSFGSGVSVDTQYF	TGTGCCAGCAGCTTTGGAAGCGGGGTCTCAGTAGATACGCAGTATTTT
12	TRBV9	NA	TRBJ2-3	NA	CASSVGTDTQYF	TGTGCCAGCAGCGTAGGCACAGATACGCAGTATTTT
17	TRBV27	TRBD2	TRBJ2-3	NA	CASSFRVSGGRTDTQYF	TGTGCCAGCAGTTTTCGGGTCAGCGGGGGGCGCACAGATACGCAGTATTTT
14	TRBV5-1	TRBD1	TRBJ2-1	NA	CASTSGQGRDRQFF	TGCGCCAGCACATCGGGACAGGGGCGTGATCGACAGTTCTTC